The 8 T cell receptor beta chains in this list originate from one sample, sequenced in a study of control samples from healthy donors and cancer patients (dated by TCRdb to 2019 to 2021). Libraries were made using the immunoSEQ multiplex PCR assay. TCRdb stores this immuneACCESS table with in-frame sequences only. Part of the clones is absent; in the studies checked, under half of the shortfall reflects unresolved V genes, and no reason is known for the rest. The table for this sample lists roughly 50,000 clones; about 92% of them were counted only once. The top ten clones comprise under 0.95% of the sample. Sequenced material: PBMCs. The receptor source for this set is a young man with colorectal cancer.

CDR3 residues: CASSPRGMNTEAFF. The CDR3 DNA reads TGTGCCAGCAGCCCCAGGGGGATGAACACTGAAGCTTTCTTT. The J gene is TRBJ1-1, the V gene TRBV3-1 (or the pseudogene TRBV3-2); 7 bases fit TRBD1. CDR1 is LGHDT, CDR2 YNNKEL, per germline (reference sequence). CDR3 size: 14 residues. With V trimmed by 4 bases and J by 0 bases, 2 bases remained unmatched.

The chain is built from TRBV6-2 or TRBV6-3 and TRBJ2-1; a possible D gene is TRBD2 (5 bases). This CDR3 is 14 amino acids long. V lost 5 bases, J lost 2 bases, and 10 bases lay in between. Germline V gives CDR1 MNHEY, CDR2 SVGEGT. CDR3 region: CASSASGAYNEQFF. In DNA form, the CDR3 reads TGTGCCAGCAGTGCCTCCGGGGCCTACAATGAGCAGTTCTTC.

As DNA, the CDR3 is TGTGCCAGCAGCCAAGAGGGGTATGGCTACACCTTC. Translated: CASSQEGYGYTF. This chain uses TRBV3-1 (or the pseudogene TRBV3-2) with TRBJ1-2; D remains unclear. V gave up 0 bases and J gave up 5 bases, with 4 bases separating them. Germline lookup yields CDR1 LGHDT and CDR2 YNNKEL (reference sequence). This CDR3 spans 12 amino acids.

The chain joins TRBV5-8 to TRBJ1-1, with a possible D match to TRBD1 (6 bases). Germline CDR1 is SGHTS and CDR2 is YDEGEE. V lost 10 bases, J lost 1 base, and 14 bases lay in between. This CDR3 contains 13 residues. The CDR3 nucleotides are TGTGCCCACAGGGCACAGCCGAACACTGAAGCTTTCTTT. As protein: CAHRAQPNTEAFF. Supplemented by reference TRBV5-8 and TRBJ1-1, the full variable domain reads EAGVTQSPTHLIKTRGQQATLRCSPISGHTSVYWYQQALGLGLQFLLWYDEGEERNRGNFPPRFSGRQFPNYSSELNVNALELEDSALYLCAHRAQPNTEAFFGQGTRLTVV.

The sample holds a few counts of this clone. For the CDR3, the DNA is TGTGCCAGCAGCCGGGGGACTAGCGGGGATTTCGCGAACACCGGGGAGCTGTTTTTT. As protein: CASSRGTSGDFANTGELFF. This chain links TRBV4-2 with TRBJ2-2, with 13 bases matching TRBD2. Germline assignment: CDR1 LGHNA and CDR2 YNFKEQ. The junction had 8 bases not matched to a gene; V was cut back by 4 bases and J by 0 bases. The CDR3 extends over 19 amino acids.

Only a few counts were recorded for this clone. The rearrangement joins TRBV3-1 (or the pseudogene TRBV3-2) to TRBJ2-5, with 11 bases lining up with TRBD1. Germline CDR1 reads LGHDT; CDR2 reads YNNKEL (reference sequence). J was trimmed by 3 bases and V by 1 base; bases with no gene match: 4. The CDR3 runs to 16 residues. CDR3 sequence (DNA): TGTGCCAGCAGCCAAGCAGGGGACAGGGGGGAAGAGACCCAGTACTTC. Translated, it gives CASSQAGDRGEETQYF.

The chain links TRBV6-5 to TRBJ1-1; tentatively, D is TRBD1 (5 bases). Germline values: CDR1 MNHEY, CDR2 SVGAGI. The V end was cut by 6 bases, the J end by 7 bases, with 15 bases between. The CDR3 has 13 amino acids. CDR3 region: CASRPGTELEAFF. In nucleotides, the CDR3 is TGTGCCAGCAGGCCCGGGACGGAACTTGAAGCTTTCTTT.

The chain joins TRBV3-1 (or the pseudogene TRBV3-2) to TRBJ1-3; D remains unclear. Trimming removed 2 bases from V and 0 bases from J, with 14 bases in between. Germline CDR1 reads LGHDT; CDR2 reads YNNKEL (reference sequence). The CDR3 loop spans 17 amino acids. CDR3 sequence (DNA): TGTGCCAGCAGCCAATGGACGCGAGGTAGCTCTGGAAACACCATATATTTT. This gives the protein CASSQWTRGSSGNTIYF.